Following are 24 T cell receptor beta chains from one sample sequenced in a study of molecular identifiers for immune sequencing clone quantification. TCRdb reprocessed the PCR reads via MiXCR and lists one record per CDR3 protein. The sample shows about 640,000 distinct CDR3 sequences, 20% of them seen only once. The sequenced material came from naive CD8+ T cells from blood, with Jurkat cell RNA spiked in. The subset denotes: FACS-sorted CD8+CD4-CCR7+CD45RA+ naive T cells. All receptors come from a human donor in good health. Some libraries in this study had Jurkat cell RNA spiked in.

This clonotype was seen a handful of times. The chain has TRBV5-1 and TRBJ1-1, with D perhaps matching TRBD1 (5 bases). V was clipped by 4 bases and J by 5 bases, with 15 bases between them. Germline V gene data show CDR1 as SGHRS and CDR2 as YFSETQ. The CDR3 has 14 amino acids. The DNA of the CDR3 is TGCGCCAGCAGCCCCCACGAGGGGAGTACTGAAGCTTTCTTT. Protein sequence: CASSPHEGSTEAFF.

This clonotype was observed at least ten times. This chain links TRBV5-4 with TRBJ2-3; D not certain. The germline V gene has CDR1 SGHNT and CDR2 YYREEE (reference sequence). The V end lost 2 bases, the J end lost 6 bases, and 13 bases lay between the germline ends. The CDR3 runs 14 residues. CDR3 region: CASSFRQHTDTQYF. The CDR3 nucleotides read TGTGCCAGCAGCTTTCGGCAGCACACGGATACGCAGTATTTT.

A note on this clonotype: A much larger clone is a single base away; this may be a read error. The chain joins TRBV7-2 to TRBJ2-5, with D tentatively TRBD2 (5 bases). CDR1 SGHTA and CDR2 FQGNSA come from the germline V gene. This CDR3 comprises 15 residues. The CDR3 DNA reads TGTGCCAGCGGCTTATGGGCCCTAAGGGAGGAGACCCAGTACTTC. It codes for CASGLWALREETQYF.

Details on this clonotype: Mismatch with germline at one junction end may stem from a read error. The rearrangement links TRBV9 to TRBJ2-3; maybe TRBD2 (6 bases). The CDR3 length is 15 residues. Germline loops: CDR1 SGDLS, CDR2 YYNGEE. The chain's CDR3 is CASSVSGTSTGTQYF. The CDR3 DNA sequence: TGTGCCAGCAGCGTTAGCGGAACTAGCACAGGTACGCAGTATTTT. The entire variable domain, with the rest obtained from reference TRBV9 and TRBJ2-3, is as follows: DSGVTQTPKHLITATGQRVTLRCSPRSGDLSVYWYQQSLDQGLQFLIQYYNGEERAKGNILERFSAQQFPDLHSELNLSSLELGDSALYFCASSVSGTSTGTQYFGPGTRLTVL.

Turning to this clonotype: A read error may produce the germline difference seen at one junction end. This rearrangement joins TRBV11-3 to TRBJ2-3; 16 bases align to TRBD2. Germline CDR1 is SGHNT and CDR2 is YENEEA. The CDR3 sequence is 18 residues long. The CDR3 nucleotides read TGTGCCGGCAGCTACGGGACTAGCGGGAGGGCCTTAGCAGATACGCAGTATTTT. Its translation is CAGSYGTSGRALADTQYF.

This clonotype appeared a few times. The chain links TRBV6-6 to TRBJ2-5, with D possibly TRBD2 on 5 matching bases. The V gene lost 0 bases and the J gene lost 0 bases, with 20 bases spanning the gap. The CDR3 runs 19 residues. Germline V lookup: CDR1 MNHNY, CDR2 SVGAGI (reference sequence). The CDR3 DNA is TGTGCCAGCAGTTACTCGATTGGGAGCCAGACTGGGGACCAAGAGACCCAGTACTTC. It yields the protein CASSYSIGSQTGDQETQYF.

The chain couples TRBV4-3 to TRBJ1-2; TRBD1 matches 8 bases. The CDR3 sequence is 13 residues long. Losses at the gene ends were 2 bases for V and 6 bases for J; bases not matched to a gene: 2. Germline CDR1 and CDR2: LGHNA and YSLEER. The CDR3 loop is CASSQRTGHGYTF. CDR3 nucleotides: TGCGCCAGCAGCCAACGGACAGGGCATGGCTACACCTTC.

This rearrangement joins TRBV6-2 or TRBV6-3 to TRBJ2-5; tentative D call: TRBD1 (5 bases). Germline V lookup: CDR1 MNHEY, CDR2 SVGEGT. Between the trimmed V and J ends, which lost 6 bases and 1 base, there was a span of 12 bases. The CDR3 has 14 amino acids. CDR3 sequence reads: CASSPDSIQETQYF. The CDR3 nucleotides are TGTGCCAGCAGCCCCGACAGCATCCAAGAGACCCAGTACTTC.

Regarding this clonotype: A much bigger clone sits one base away, suggesting this may be a read error. The chain combines TRBV6-6 with TRBJ2-3; D assignment may be TRBD1 or TRBD2 (5 bases each). Trimming shortened V by 5 bases and J by 8 bases, and 20 bases separated the two germline ends. There are 15 residues in the CDR3. Germline V lookup: CDR1 MNHNY, CDR2 SVGAGI (reference sequence). The CDR3 region is CASSKGTGNPRTQYF. For the CDR3, the DNA is TGTGCCAGCAGTAAGGGGACCGGCAACCCTCGTACGCAGTATTTT.

The CDR3 protein is CASSHEGAPGELFF. The CDR3 DNA sequence: TGTGCCAGCAGCCACGAGGGGGCTCCCGGGGAGCTGTTTTTT. The chain recombines TRBV4-2 with TRBJ2-2, with 7 bases aligning to TRBD1. The ends lost 3 bases at V and 6 bases at J; junction bases unmatched: 4. Germline CDR1 and CDR2: LGHNA and YNFKEQ. CDR3 length: 14 amino acids.

This clonotype was counted between two and nine times. This rearrangement joins TRBV11-2 to TRBJ2-2; 8 bases are a match to TRBD2. The CDR3 is made up of 19 amino acids. CDR1 is SGHAT, CDR2 FQNNGV, per germline. Losses at the gene ends were 4 bases for V and 6 bases for J; bases not matched to a gene: 19. The CDR3 reads CASSSLRTSPRETSGELFF. DNA for the CDR3: TGTGCCAGCAGCTCACTGAGGACTAGCCCAAGGGAGACGTCCGGGGAGCTGTTTTTT. Using reference TRBV11-2 and TRBJ2-2 for the parts outside the CDR3, the full variable domain is EAGVAQSPRYKIIEKRQSVAFWCNPISGHATLYWYQQILGQGPKLLIQFQNNGVVDDSQLPKDRFSAERLKGVDSTLKIQPAKLEDSAVYLCASSSLRTSPRETSGELFFGEGSRLTVL.

This clonotype was recorded at least ten times. CDR3 region: CASSQDGQDTNTEAFF. DNA of the CDR3: TGTGCCAGCAGCCAAGACGGCCAGGACACGAACACTGAAGCTTTCTTT. This chain connects TRBV14 to TRBJ1-1; D is perhaps TRBD1 (5 bases). Trimming stripped 0 bases from V and 1 base from J, with 12 bases between. Germline loops: CDR1 SGHDN, CDR2 FVKESK. The length of the CDR3 is 16 residues.

This clonotype was recorded at least ten times. The chain couples TRBV3-1 to TRBJ2-3, with TRBD2 as a possible D gene (6 bases). Between the trimmed V and J ends, which lost 0 bases and 2 bases, there was a span of 9 bases. The CDR3 is made up of 15 amino acids. Germline V gene data show CDR1 as LGHDT and CDR2 as YNNKEL (reference sequence). CDR3 in DNA: TGTGCCAGCAGCCAAGACCGGGGGAACACAGATACGCAGTATTTT. It translates to CASSQDRGNTDTQYF.

This clonotype came up once. A read error may explain this, as a much larger clone is one base away. The chain couples TRBV11-2 to TRBJ1-1, with D hard to call. This CDR3 region has 16 residues. The germline V gene encodes CDR1 SGHAT and CDR2 FQNNGV. The CDR3 protein is CASGLGVGKRNTEAFF. The CDR3 DNA reads as TGTGCCAGCGGCTTAGGCGTGGGGAAAAGGAACACTGAAGCTTTCTTT. Based on the CDR3 plus reference TRBV11-2 and TRBJ1-1, the full variable domain is EAGVAQSPRYKIIEKRQSVAFWCNPISGHATLYWYQQILGQGPKLLIQFQNNGVVDDSQLPKDRFSAERLKGVDSTLKIQPAKLEDSAVYLCASGLGVGKRNTEAFFGQGTRLTVV.

This chain's CDR3 is CASSLSGRGDYEQYF. The CDR3 nucleotides are TGTGCCAGCAGTTTATCGGGTCGTGGGGACTACGAGCAGTACTTC. The chain joins TRBV27 to TRBJ2-7; D is undetermined. Trimming shortened V by 0 bases and J by 3 bases, and 12 bases separated the two germline ends. From germline, CDR1 is MNHEY and CDR2 SMNVEV (reference sequence). The CDR3 loop spans 15 amino acids.

This clonotype was counted at least ten times. The chain couples TRBV18 to TRBJ2-3, with a weak D call TRBD2 (6 bases). The V gene's germline CDR1 is KGHSH and CDR2 LQKENI. There are 16 residues in the CDR3. With 0 bases removed from V and 0 bases from J, the gap between germline ends came to 10 bases. The CDR3 DNA reads TGTGCCAGCTCACCACCTAGTGGGACTAGCACAGATACGCAGTATTTT. It yields the protein CASSPPSGTSTDTQYF.

There are many counts of this clonotype. The V gene is TRBV6-2 or TRBV6-3, the J gene TRBJ2-3; TRBD2 might be the D (5 bases). CDR1 MNHEY and CDR2 SVGEGT come from the germline V gene. V was shortened by 2 bases and J by 3 bases, with 12 bases between the two germline ends. CDR3 length: 15 residues. The CDR3 loop is CASSYRDPQTDTQYF. The CDR3 DNA reads as TGTGCCAGCAGTTACCGGGATCCTCAGACAGATACGCAGTATTTT.

CDR3 sequence reads: CASSIQGYQETQYF. CDR3 nucleotides: TGTGCCAGTAGTATACAGGGTTACCAAGAGACCCAGTACTTC. This chain connects TRBV19 to TRBJ2-5; D may be TRBD1 (5 bases). This CDR3 has 14 amino acids. Germline lookup yields CDR1 LNHDA and CDR2 SQIVND (reference sequence). V shed 2 bases and J shed 0 bases, with 7 bases lying between them.

Only a few counts were recorded for this clonotype. The CDR3 loop reads CASSLDRQELMAYNEQFF. The CDR3, as DNA: TGTGCCAGCAGCTTAGATCGGCAGGAACTCATGGCCTACAATGAGCAGTTCTTC. The chain is built from TRBV11-2 and TRBJ2-1, with unresolved D. Germline values: CDR1 SGHAT, CDR2 FQNNGV. The CDR3 consists of 18 residues. V dropped 0 bases and J dropped 2 bases, with 17 bases sitting between them. The entire variable domain, with the rest obtained from reference TRBV11-2 and TRBJ2-1, is as follows: EAGVAQSPRYKIIEKRQSVAFWCNPISGHATLYWYQQILGQGPKLLIQFQNNGVVDDSQLPKDRFSAERLKGVDSTLKIQPAKLEDSAVYLCASSLDRQELMAYNEQFFGPGTRLTVL.

This clonotype was recorded a few times. The V and J genes are TRBV30 and TRBJ1-3, with a tentative D call TRBD1 (5 bases). This CDR3 has 15 amino acids. Germline-derived CDR1 and CDR2 are GTSNPN and SVGIG (reference sequence). With 3 bases removed from V and 3 bases from J, the gap between germline ends came to 15 bases. CDR3 residues: CAWSPGVGFGNTIYF. CDR3 DNA sequence: TGTGCCTGGAGCCCGGGGGTGGGATTTGGAAACACCATATATTTT.

This clonotype showed up many times. V and J are TRBV3-1 and TRBJ1-4; D remains ambiguous. Germline CDR1 and CDR2: LGHDT and YNNKEL (reference sequence). The CDR3 totals 16 residues. Trimming stripped 0 bases from V and 1 base from J, with 9 bases between. In DNA form, the CDR3 reads TGTGCCAGCAGCCAAGAGACTCGGAGAACTAATGAAAAACTGTTTTTT. Translated, it gives CASSQETRRTNEKLFF.

This clonotype was seen repeatedly, ten times or more. The rearrangement links TRBV6-2 or TRBV6-3 to TRBJ2-2; 10 bases match TRBD1. V lost 0 bases to trimming and J lost 4 bases; unmatched junction nucleotides: 2. Germline V CDR1 and CDR2: MNHEY, SVGEGT. This CDR3 contains 16 residues. The CDR3 sequence is CASSYSGQGSTGELFF. DNA for the CDR3: TGTGCCAGCAGTTACTCGGGACAGGGGTCCACCGGGGAGCTGTTTTTT.

The sample holds a few counts of this clonotype. The CDR3 DNA reads as TGTGCCAGCAGCTTTCCAGGGCTAACCTACGAGCAGTACTTC. This codes for CASSFPGLTYEQYF. V is TRBV7-2 and J is TRBJ2-7; a weak D match, TRBD1 (5 bases). The CDR3 loop spans 14 amino acids. Trimming stripped 3 bases from V and 2 bases from J, with 11 bases between. Per the germline V gene, CDR1 is SGHTA and CDR2 is FQGNSA.

The chain links TRBV11-2 to TRBJ1-5, with a possible D match to TRBD1 (6 bases). The CDR3 covers 17 residues. From germline, CDR1 is SGHAT and CDR2 FQNNGV. The V gene lost 6 bases and the J gene lost 9 bases, with 27 bases spanning the gap. The CDR3 nucleotides are TGTGCCAGCAGGCAGATAGCCGGTGGGGGCCCTCCGTGGCCCCAGCATTTT. This encodes CASRQIAGGGPPWPQHF.